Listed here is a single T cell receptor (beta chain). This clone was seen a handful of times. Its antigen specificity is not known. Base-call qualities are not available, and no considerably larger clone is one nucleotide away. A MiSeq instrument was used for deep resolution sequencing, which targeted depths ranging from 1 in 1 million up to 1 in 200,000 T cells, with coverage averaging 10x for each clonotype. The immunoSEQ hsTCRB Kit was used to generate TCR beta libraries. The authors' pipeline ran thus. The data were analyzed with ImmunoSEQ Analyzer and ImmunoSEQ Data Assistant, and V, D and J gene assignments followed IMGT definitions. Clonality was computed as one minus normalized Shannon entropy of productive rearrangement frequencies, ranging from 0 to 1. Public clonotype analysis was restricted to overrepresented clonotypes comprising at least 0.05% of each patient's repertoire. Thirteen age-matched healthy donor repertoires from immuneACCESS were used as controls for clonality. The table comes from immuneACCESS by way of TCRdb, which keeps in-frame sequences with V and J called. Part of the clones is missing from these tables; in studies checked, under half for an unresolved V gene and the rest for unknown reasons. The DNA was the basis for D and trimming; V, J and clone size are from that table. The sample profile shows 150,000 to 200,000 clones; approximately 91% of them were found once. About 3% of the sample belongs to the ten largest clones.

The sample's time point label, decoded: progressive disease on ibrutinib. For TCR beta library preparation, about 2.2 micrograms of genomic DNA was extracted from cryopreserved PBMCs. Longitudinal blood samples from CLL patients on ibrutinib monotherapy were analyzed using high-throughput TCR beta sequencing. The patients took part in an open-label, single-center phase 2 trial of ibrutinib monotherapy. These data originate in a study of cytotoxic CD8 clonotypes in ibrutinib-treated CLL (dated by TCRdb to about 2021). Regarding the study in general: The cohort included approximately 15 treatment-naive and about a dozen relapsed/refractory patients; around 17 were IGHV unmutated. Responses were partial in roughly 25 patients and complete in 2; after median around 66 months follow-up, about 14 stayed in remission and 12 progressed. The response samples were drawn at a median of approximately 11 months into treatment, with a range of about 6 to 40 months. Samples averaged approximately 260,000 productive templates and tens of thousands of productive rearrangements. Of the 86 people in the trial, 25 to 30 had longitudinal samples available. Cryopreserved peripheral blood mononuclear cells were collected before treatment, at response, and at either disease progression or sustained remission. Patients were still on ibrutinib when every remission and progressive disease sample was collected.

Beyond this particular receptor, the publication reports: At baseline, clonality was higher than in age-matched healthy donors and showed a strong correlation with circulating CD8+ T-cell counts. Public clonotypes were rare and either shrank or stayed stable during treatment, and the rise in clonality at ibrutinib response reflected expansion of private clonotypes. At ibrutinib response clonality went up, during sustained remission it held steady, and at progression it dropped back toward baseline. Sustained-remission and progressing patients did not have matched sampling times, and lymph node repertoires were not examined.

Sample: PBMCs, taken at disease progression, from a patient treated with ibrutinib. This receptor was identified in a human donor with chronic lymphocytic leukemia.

The CDR3 loop reads CASSEQREEVYTF. The DNA sequence reads TGTGCCAGCAGCGAACAGCGGGAAGAAGTCTACACCTTC. This chain is built from TRBV5-4 and TRBJ1-2; the D gene lacks a confident call. The CDR3, from cysteine to phenylalanine, totals 13 residues. The sequence is cut down to CDR3 DNA, 39 bases in frame from base 1. Cut back by 4 bases and 10 bases, the V and J ends lie 17 bases apart. CDR1 and CDR2, per the germline V gene (reference sequence), are SGHNT and YYREEE.